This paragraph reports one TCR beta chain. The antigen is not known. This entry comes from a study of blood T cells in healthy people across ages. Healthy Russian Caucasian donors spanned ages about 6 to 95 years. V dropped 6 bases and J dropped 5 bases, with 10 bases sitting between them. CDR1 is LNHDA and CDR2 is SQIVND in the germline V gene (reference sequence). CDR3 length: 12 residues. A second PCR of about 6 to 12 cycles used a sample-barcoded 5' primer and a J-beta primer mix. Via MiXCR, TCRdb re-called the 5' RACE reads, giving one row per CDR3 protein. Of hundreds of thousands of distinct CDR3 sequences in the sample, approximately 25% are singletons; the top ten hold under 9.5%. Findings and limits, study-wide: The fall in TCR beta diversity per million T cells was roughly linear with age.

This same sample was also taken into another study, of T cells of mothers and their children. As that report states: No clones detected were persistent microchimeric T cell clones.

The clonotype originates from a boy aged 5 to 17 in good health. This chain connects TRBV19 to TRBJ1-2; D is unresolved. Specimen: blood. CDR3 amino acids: CASRFTEYGYTF. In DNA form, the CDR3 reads TGTGCCAGTAGGTTCACAGAATATGGCTACACCTTC.